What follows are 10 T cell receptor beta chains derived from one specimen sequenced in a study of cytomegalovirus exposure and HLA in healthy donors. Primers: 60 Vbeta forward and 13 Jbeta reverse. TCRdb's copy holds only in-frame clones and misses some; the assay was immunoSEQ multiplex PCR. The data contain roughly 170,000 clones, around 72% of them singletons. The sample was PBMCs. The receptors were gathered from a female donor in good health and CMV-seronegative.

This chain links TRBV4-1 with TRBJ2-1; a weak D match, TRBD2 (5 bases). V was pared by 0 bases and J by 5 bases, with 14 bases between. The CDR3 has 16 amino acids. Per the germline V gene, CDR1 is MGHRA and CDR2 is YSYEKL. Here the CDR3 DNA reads TGCGCCAGCAGCCAAGAATGGGGTAGCGACCACAATGAGCAGTTCTTC. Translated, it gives CASSQEWGSDHNEQFF.

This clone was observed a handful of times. CDR3 sequence: CATSARTGLSYEQYF. For the CDR3, the DNA is TGTGCCACCAGCGCCAGGACAGGGCTTTCCTACGAGCAGTACTTC. This chain joins TRBV15 and TRBJ2-7, with TRBD1 matching 8 bases. CDR3 size: 15 residues. Looked up from germline, CDR1 is LNHNV and CDR2 is YYDKDF (reference sequence). V lost 5 bases, J lost 1 base, and 7 bases stayed unmatched.

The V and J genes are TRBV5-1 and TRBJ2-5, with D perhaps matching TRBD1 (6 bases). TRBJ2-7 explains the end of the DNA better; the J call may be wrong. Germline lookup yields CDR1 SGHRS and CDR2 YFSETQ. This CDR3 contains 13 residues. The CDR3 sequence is CASSSQGGYEQYF. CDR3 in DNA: TGCGCCAGCAGCTCCCAAGGGGGCTACGAGCAGTACTTC.

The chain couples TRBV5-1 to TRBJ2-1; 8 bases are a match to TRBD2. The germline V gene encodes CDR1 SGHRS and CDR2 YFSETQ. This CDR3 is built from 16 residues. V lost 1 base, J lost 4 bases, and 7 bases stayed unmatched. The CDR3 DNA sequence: TGCGCCAGCAGCTTGAGGGAACTAGCGGAGTACAATGAGCAGTTCTTC. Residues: CASSLRELAEYNEQFF.

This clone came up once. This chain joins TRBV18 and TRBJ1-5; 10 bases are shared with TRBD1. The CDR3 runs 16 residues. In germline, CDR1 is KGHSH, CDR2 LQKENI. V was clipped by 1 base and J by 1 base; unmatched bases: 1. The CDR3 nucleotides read TGTGCCAGCTCACCACGGGACAGGGGAAGCAATCAGCCCCAGCATTTT. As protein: CASSPRDRGSNQPQHF. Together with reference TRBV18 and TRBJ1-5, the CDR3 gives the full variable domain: NAGVMQNPRHLVRRRGQEARLRCSPMKGHSHVYWYRQLPEEGLKFMVYLQKENIIDESGMPKERFSAEFPKEGPSILRIQQVVRGDSAAYFCASSPRDRGSNQPQHFGDGTRLSIL.

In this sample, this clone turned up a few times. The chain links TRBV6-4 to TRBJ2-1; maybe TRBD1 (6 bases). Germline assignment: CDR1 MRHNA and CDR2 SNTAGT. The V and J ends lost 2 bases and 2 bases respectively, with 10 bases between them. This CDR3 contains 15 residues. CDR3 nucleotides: TGTGCCAGCAGTGACGGCAGGGGCCCCTACAATGAGCAGTTCTTC. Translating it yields CASSDGRGPYNEQFF.

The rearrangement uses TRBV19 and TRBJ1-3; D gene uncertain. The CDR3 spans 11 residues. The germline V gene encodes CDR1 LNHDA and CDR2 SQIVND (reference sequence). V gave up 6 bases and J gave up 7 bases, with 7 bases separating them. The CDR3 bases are TGTGCCAGTAGCGCGAGTAACACCATATATTTT. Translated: CASSASNTIYF. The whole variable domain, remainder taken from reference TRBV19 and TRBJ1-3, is DGGITQSPKYLFRKEGQNVTLSCEQNLNHDAMYWYRQDPGQGLRLIYYSQIVNDFQKGDIAEGYSVSREKKESFPLTVTSAQKNPTAFYLCASSASNTIYFGEGSWLTVV.

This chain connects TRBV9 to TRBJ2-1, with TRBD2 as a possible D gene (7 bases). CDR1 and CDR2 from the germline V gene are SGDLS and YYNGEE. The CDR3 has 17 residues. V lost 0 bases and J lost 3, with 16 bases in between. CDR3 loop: CASSVAVRGGIYNEQFF. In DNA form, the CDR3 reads TGTGCCAGCAGCGTAGCGGTTAGGGGGGGCATCTACAATGAGCAGTTCTTC.

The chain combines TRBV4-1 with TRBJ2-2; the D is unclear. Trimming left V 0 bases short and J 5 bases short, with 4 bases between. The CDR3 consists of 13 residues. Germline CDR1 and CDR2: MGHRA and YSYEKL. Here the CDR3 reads CASSQEITGELFF. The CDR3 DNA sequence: TGCGCCAGCAGCCAAGAAATAACCGGGGAGCTGTTTTTT.

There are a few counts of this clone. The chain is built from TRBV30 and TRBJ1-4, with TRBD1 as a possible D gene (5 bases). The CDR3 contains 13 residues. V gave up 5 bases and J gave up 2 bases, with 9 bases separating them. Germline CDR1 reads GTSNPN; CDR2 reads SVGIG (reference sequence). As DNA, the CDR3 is TGTGCCTGGGGGGGACTCACTAATGAAAAACTGTTTTTT. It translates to CAWGGLTNEKLFF.